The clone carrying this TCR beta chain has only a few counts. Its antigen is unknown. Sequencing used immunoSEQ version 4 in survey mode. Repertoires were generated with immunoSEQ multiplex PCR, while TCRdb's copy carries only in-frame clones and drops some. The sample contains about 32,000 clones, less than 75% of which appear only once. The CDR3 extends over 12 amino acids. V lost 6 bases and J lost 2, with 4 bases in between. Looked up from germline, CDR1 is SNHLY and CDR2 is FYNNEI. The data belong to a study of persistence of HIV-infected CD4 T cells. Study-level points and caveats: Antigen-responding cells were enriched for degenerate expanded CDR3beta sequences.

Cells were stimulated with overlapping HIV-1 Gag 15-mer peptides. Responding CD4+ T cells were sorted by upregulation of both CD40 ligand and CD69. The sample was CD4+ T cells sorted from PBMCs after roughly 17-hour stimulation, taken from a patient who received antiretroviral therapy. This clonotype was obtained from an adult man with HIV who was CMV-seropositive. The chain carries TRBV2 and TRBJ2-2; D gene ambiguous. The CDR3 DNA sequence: TGTGCCAGCAGGTACAACACCGGGGAGCTGTTTTTT. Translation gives CASRYNTGELFF.